What follows are 23 T cell receptor beta chains derived from one specimen sequenced in a study of blood T cell repertoires in COVID-19 (dated by TCRdb to the early 2020s). Libraries were built with the immunoSEQ multiplex PCR assay. Entries here come from immuneACCESS through TCRdb and include only in-frame sequences with V and J called. Some clones fail to appear in such tables; in the studies checked, an unresolved V gene covers under half of the shortfall, and the cause of the remainder is unknown. A total of a few hundred thousand clones appear in this sample, 86% of them only once. 1.5% to 2% of the sample lies in the top ten. Sequences were obtained from peripheral blood. The source is a woman in her forties or fifties with acute or convalescent COVID-19.

The chain is built from TRBV28 and TRBJ1-2, with D possibly TRBD1 on 6 matching bases. The CDR3 consists of 15 residues. Germline assignment: CDR1 MDHEN and CDR2 SYDVKM. V was trimmed by 3 bases and J by 5 bases, leaving 16 bases between them. DNA of the CDR3: TGTGCCAGCAGTTTCCCCACAGGGTCCCTATATGGCTACACCTTC. It codes for CASSFPTGSLYGYTF.

This clone has just one count. This chain links TRBV15 with TRBJ2-7; D perhaps matches TRBD2 (7 bases). The ends were cut back, 1 base at V and 1 base at J, with 11 bases in the middle. Germline lookup yields CDR1 LNHNV and CDR2 YYDKDF (reference sequence). CDR3 length: 15 residues. The CDR3 loop reads CATSRAGGRSYEQYF. For the CDR3, the DNA is TGTGCCACCAGCAGAGCCGGGGGGCGTTCCTACGAGCAGTACTTC.

V usage is TRBV11-3 and J usage is TRBJ2-1, with TRBD2 matching over 8 bases. CDR1 is SGHNT and CDR2 is YENEEA in the germline V gene. The CDR3 contains 15 residues. V was pared by 2 bases and J by 3 bases, with 3 bases of the junction left unmatched. CDR3 sequence: CASSLRGLDYNEQFF. CDR3 coding DNA: TGTGCCAGCAGCTTACGGGGACTAGACTACAATGAGCAGTTCTTC.

V is TRBV7-9 and J is TRBJ2-6, with a weak D call TRBD1 (5 bases). CDR1 SEHNR and CDR2 FQNEAQ come from the germline V gene (reference sequence). This CDR3 has 15 residues. Trimming cost V 7 bases and J 0 bases, with 10 bases left between them. The CDR3: CASTQGPSGANVLTF. CDR3 sequence (DNA): TGTGCCAGCACGCAGGGCCCCTCTGGGGCCAACGTCCTGACTTTC.

The chain is built from TRBV29-1 and TRBJ2-7; TRBD1 aligns across 9 bases. CDR1 and CDR2 (germline): SQVTM, ANQGSEA. There are 14 residues in the CDR3. Losses at the gene ends were 4 bases for V and 3 bases for J; bases not matched to a gene: 7. CDR3 coding DNA: TGCAGCGTTGGAGCCGGGACAGGGTTCTACGAGCAGTACTTC. It encodes CSVGAGTGFYEQYF.

V usage is TRBV5-8 and J usage is TRBJ2-7; TRBD2 matches at 11 bases. J was trimmed by 3 bases and V by 4 bases; bases with no gene match: 6. In germline, CDR1 is SGHTS, CDR2 YDEGEE. This CDR3 contains 15 residues. The chain's CDR3 is CASSRTSGGYYEQYF. The CDR3 nucleotides read TGTGCCAGCAGCCGCACTAGCGGGGGATACTACGAGCAGTACTTC.

This clone was recorded once. The chain is built from TRBV5-6 and TRBJ2-3; maybe TRBD1 (6 bases). V lost 0 bases to trimming and J lost 6 bases, with 17 bases between them. Per germline, CDR1 SGHDT and CDR2 YYEEEE. The CDR3 runs 16 residues. CDR3 residues: CASSLEQGKFWDTQYF. The DNA of the CDR3 is TGTGCCAGCAGCTTGGAACAGGGCAAGTTTTGGGATACGCAGTATTTT.

The chain links TRBV2 to TRBJ2-2, with 13 bases identical to TRBD2. CDR1 and CDR2 (germline): SNHLY, FYNNEI. The CDR3 contains 15 residues. Trimming cost V 6 bases and J 5 bases; bases outside gene matches: 3. CDR3 nucleotide sequence: TGTGCCAGCAGGGAACTAGCGGGAGGGACCGGGGAGCTGTTTTTT. Protein: CASRELAGGTGELFF. Using reference TRBV2 and TRBJ2-2 for the parts outside the CDR3, the full variable domain is EPEVTQTPSHQVTQMGQEVILRCVPISNHLYFYWYRQILGQKVEFLVSFYNNEISEKSEIFDDQFSVERPDGSNFTLKIRSTKLEDSAMYFCASRELAGGTGELFFGEGSRLTVL.

The chain couples TRBV9 to TRBJ1-5; D may be TRBD1 (5 bases). This CDR3 spans 15 amino acids. Trimming cost V 3 bases and J 6 bases, with 16 bases left between them. The V gene's germline CDR1 is SGDLS and CDR2 YYNGEE. The DNA of the CDR3 is TGTGCCAGCAGCGGGGGGGGAACCCTCTTTCAGCCCCAGCATTTT. Translated: CASSGGGTLFQPQHF.

CDR3 residues: CASSSRTSTNEKLFF. In DNA, the CDR3 is TGTGCCAGCAGTTCCAGAACCTCAACTAATGAAAAACTGTTTTTT. The V and J genes are TRBV27 and TRBJ1-4; D is uncertain. V lost 4 bases and J lost 0, with 9 bases in between. There are 15 residues in the CDR3. The germline CDR1 and CDR2 sequences are MNHEY and SMNVEV (reference sequence).

CDR3 bases: TGTGCCAGCAGCCACCTAGGCCAAGAGACCCAGTACTTC. As protein: CASSHLGQETQYF. V gene TRBV14 combines with J gene TRBJ2-5; D not resolved. CDR3 size: 13 residues. The germline V and J ends were trimmed by 3 bases and 1 base, with 6 bases remaining between them. Germline V gene data show CDR1 as SGHDN and CDR2 as FVKESK.

The chain carries TRBV27 and TRBJ1-1; D is uncertain. Trimming took 6 bases from V and 8 from J, leaving 13 bases between them. This CDR3 has 12 amino acids. Germline lookup yields CDR1 MNHEY and CDR2 SMNVEV (reference sequence). Here the CDR3 reads CASSRPTGEAFF. The CDR3 nucleotides read TGTGCCAGCAGCCGCCCGACCGGGGAAGCTTTCTTT.

The chain employs TRBV29-1 and TRBJ2-7, with D maybe TRBD1 (5 bases). This CDR3 comprises 13 residues. The V end lost 2 bases, the J end lost 6 bases, and 14 bases lay between the germline ends. Germline V CDR1 and CDR2: SQVTM, ANQGSEA. The CDR3 nucleotides are TGCAGCGTTGAACAGCCAGGGTCTCTCGAGCAGTACTTC. It translates to CSVEQPGSLEQYF.

This chain uses TRBV19 with TRBJ2-2; D possibly corresponds to TRBD1 (7 bases). The germline V and J ends were trimmed by 5 bases and 4 bases, with 11 bases remaining between them. Germline lookup yields CDR1 LNHDA and CDR2 SQIVND (reference sequence). This CDR3 has 14 residues. CDR3 in DNA: TGTGCCAGTAGTGGGGGGACAGTCACCGGGGAGCTGTTTTTT. It yields the protein CASSGGTVTGELFF.

The sample holds one count of this clone. The genes are TRBV7-2 and TRBJ2-7, with 9 bases that match TRBD1. The V segment lost 5 bases and the J segment 5 bases; nucleotides outside the gene matches: 13. This CDR3 is built from 16 residues. Germline-derived CDR1 and CDR2 are SGHTA and FQGNSA. CDR3 sequence: CASSAITRDRAHEQYF. CDR3 nucleotide sequence: TGTGCCAGCAGCGCGATCACCCGGGACAGGGCCCACGAGCAGTACTTC.

The gene calls are TRBV28 and TRBJ1-2; TRBD1 matches 7 bases. Per germline, CDR1 MDHEN and CDR2 SYDVKM. J gave up 4 bases and V 6 bases, and 11 bases lay outside the gene matches. This CDR3 comprises 15 residues. The CDR3 is CASRTTGSILYGYTF. Written as DNA, the CDR3 is TGTGCCAGCAGGACGACAGGGTCTATTCTCTATGGCTACACCTTC.

Notes on this clone: This sample includes further DNA sequences coding for the same CDR3. The V call is TRBV7-2, the J call TRBJ2-1; D call uncertain. Trimming shortened V by 2 bases and J by 0 bases, and 5 bases separated the two germline ends. This CDR3 spans 14 amino acids. Germline CDR1 and CDR2: SGHTA and FQGNSA. CDR3 loop: CASSLLSSYNEQFF. The CDR3 DNA sequence: TGTGCCAGCAGCTTATTGAGCTCCTACAATGAGCAGTTCTTC.

J is TRBJ1-6 and V is TRBV7-2, with 9 bases that match TRBD1. Looked up from germline, CDR1 is SGHTA and CDR2 is FQGNSA. This CDR3 contains 14 residues. Trimming cost V 4 bases and J 5 bases; bases outside gene matches: 0. CDR3 residues: CASSWDRDNSPLHF. CDR3 nucleotide sequence: TGTGCCAGCAGCTGGGACAGGGATAATTCACCCCTCCACTTT.

This clone has more than one count but fewer than ten. The sample contains more than one DNA sequence encoding this CDR3. The CDR3 sequence is CASRDRGNEKLFF. Here the CDR3 DNA reads TGTGCCAGCCGGGACAGGGGTAATGAAAAACTGTTTTTT. V and J are TRBV28 and TRBJ1-4, with TRBD1 matching over 10 bases. After removal of 8 bases from V and 4 bases from J, the junction contained 1 base not matched to a gene. There are 13 residues in the CDR3. Germline V gene data show CDR1 as MDHEN and CDR2 as SYDVKM.

The V gene is TRBV3-1 (or the pseudogene TRBV3-2), the J gene TRBJ1-4; no clear D gene. This CDR3 region has 15 residues. Germline V gene lookup returns CDR1 LGHDT and CDR2 YNNKEL (reference sequence). Trimming left V 4 bases short and J 0 bases short, with 9 bases between. The CDR3 loop reads CASSLSGPTNEKLFF. CDR3 in DNA: TGTGCCAGCAGCCTATCAGGTCCAACTAATGAAAAACTGTTTTTT.

V is TRBV30 and J is TRBJ2-3; D may be TRBD1 (5 bases). V shed 0 bases and J shed 4 bases, with 8 bases lying between them. CDR1 is GTSNPN and CDR2 is SVGIG in the germline V gene (reference sequence). This CDR3 region has 13 residues. CDR3 region: CAWSVQGADTQYF. As DNA, the CDR3 is TGTGCCTGGAGTGTTCAGGGTGCAGATACGCAGTATTTT. The full variable domain, rest sourced from reference TRBV30 and TRBJ2-3, is SQTIHQWPATLVQPVGSPLSLECTVEGTSNPNLYWYRQAAGRGLQLLFYSVGIGQISSEVPQNLSASRPQDRQFILSSKKLLLSDSGFYLCAWSVQGADTQYFGPGTRLTVL.

J is TRBJ1-1 and V is TRBV7-2; D ambiguous. Germline assignment: CDR1 SGHTA and CDR2 FQGNSA. The length of the CDR3 is 15 residues. V was trimmed by 3 bases and J by 0 bases, leaving 11 bases between them. CDR3 coding DNA: TGTGCCAGCAGCTTGGCAGGAAACATGAACACTGAAGCTTTCTTT. Translated: CASSLAGNMNTEAFF.

The chain is built from TRBV6-6 and TRBJ1-5; D is unresolved. This CDR3 comprises 17 residues. Germline CDR1 is MNHNY and CDR2 is SVGAGI (reference sequence). V lost 5 bases and J lost 0, with 17 bases in between. The CDR3: CASSQRIDSVSNQPQHF. CDR3 nucleotide sequence: TGTGCCAGCAGTCAGCGGATAGACTCAGTTAGCAATCAGCCCCAGCATTTT.